This T cell receptor beta chain was retrieved from a study of graft-versus-host responses after intestinal transplantation. Sequencing used immunoSEQ multiplex PCR; TCRdb keeps in-frame clones, though not all of them. This table holds 13,000 to 15,000 clones, around a third found once. The sequenced sample was alloreactive CD4+ T cells from a mixed lymphocyte reaction culture, obtained before intestinal transplant. The subset denotes: CFSE-low proliferating T cells sorted from roughly six-day pre-transplant mixed lymphocyte reaction (GvH or HvG direction). The clonotype comes from a human patient who received an intestinal transplant.

The CDR3: CATSAGVQIGVEKLFF. For the CDR3, the DNA is TGTGCCACCAGCGCCGGGGTGCAGATTGGGGTTGAAAAACTGTTTTTT. The chain links TRBV15 to TRBJ1-4; D is undetermined. Germline V gene lookup returns CDR1 LNHNV and CDR2 YYDKDF (reference sequence). V was cut by 5 bases and J by 7 bases, with 20 bases left in between. The CDR3 is 16 amino acids. Filled out from reference TRBV15 and TRBJ1-4, the complete variable domain reads DAMVIQNPRYQVTQFGKPVTLSCSQTLNHNVMYWYQQKSSQAPKLLFHYYDKDFNNEADTPDNFQSRRPNTSFCFLDIRSPGLGDTAMYLCATSAGVQIGVEKLFFGSGTQLSVL.